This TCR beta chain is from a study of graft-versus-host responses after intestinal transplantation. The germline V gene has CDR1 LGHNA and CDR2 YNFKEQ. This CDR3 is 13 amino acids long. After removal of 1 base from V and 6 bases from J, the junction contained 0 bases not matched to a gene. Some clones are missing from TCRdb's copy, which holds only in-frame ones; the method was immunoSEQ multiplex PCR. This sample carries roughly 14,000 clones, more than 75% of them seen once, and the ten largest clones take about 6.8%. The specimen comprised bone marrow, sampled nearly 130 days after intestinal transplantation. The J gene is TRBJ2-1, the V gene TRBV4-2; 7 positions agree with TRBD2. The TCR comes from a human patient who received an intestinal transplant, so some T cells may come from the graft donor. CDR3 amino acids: CASSQGTSNEQFF. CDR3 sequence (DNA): TGTGCCAGCAGCCAAGGGACTAGCAATGAGCAGTTCTTC.